The rows below give T cell receptor beta chains drawn from one sample of a study of long-term antiretroviral therapy in people with HIV. Only in-frame clones appear in the TCRdb table, and some are missing; sequencing was by immunoSEQ multiplex PCR. The sample holds 20,000 to 25,000 clones, approximately 83% seen once. Material: unsorted PBMCs, obtained 1.2 years after starting antiretroviral therapy. The receptors shown here come from a woman aged 40 to 50 with HIV. Each CDR3 is given with its conserved first and last residue. Fields, in order: D gene, V gene, J gene, clone size, CDR3 DNA, CDR3 protein. The D gene is left open where the match is weak. Where a row states a size, it is once, few, many or the class of an expanded clone; other rows omit it.

NA	TRBV9	TRBJ2-1	NA	TGTGCCAGCAGCGTATCGGGGCCTAGCTCCTACAATGAGCAGTTCTTC	CASSVSGPSSYNEQFF
NA	TRBV28	TRBJ1-2	few	TGTGCCAGCAGTTTTGGGGCAGCCTCAGTAAACTTC	CASSFGAASVNF
TRBD2	TRBV4-3	TRBJ2-3	NA	TGCGCCAGCAGCCAAGCCTTGAAGCGGGAGTATACAGATACGCAGTATTTT	CASSQALKREYTDTQYF
NA	TRBV14	TRBJ2-7	once	TGTGCCAGCAGCCCCGAGTGGTCAGGGGTTAACGAGCAGTACTTC	CASSPEWSGVNEQYF
NA	TRBV6-5	TRBJ1-1	NA	TGTGCCAGCAGCTCCGGGGGCGCGGACACTGAAGCTTTCTTT	CASSSGGADTEAFF
NA	TRBV5-1	TRBJ1-2	NA	TGCGCCAGCAGCACGGACGGAAACTACACCTTC	CASSTDGNYTF
TRBD1	TRBV7-9	TRBJ2-2	few	TGTGCCAGCAGTTCCGGGACAGTCCTCCGTGGGGAGCTGTTTTTT	CASSSGTVLRGELFF
NA	TRBV12-5	TRBJ2-2	NA	TGTGCTAGTGGTTTGGTAACGAGAGGGGAGCTGTTTTTT	CASGLVTRGELFF
NA	TRBV28	TRBJ2-3	NA	TGTGCCAGCAGTTTGGGCGGTCTAGCAGGCGCAGATACGCAGTATTTT	CASSLGGLAGADTQYF
NA	TRBV19	TRBJ1-1	few	TGTGCCAGTAGTATAGTTGGGAAAATGAACACTGAAGCTTTCTTT	CASSIVGKMNTEAFF
TRBD2	TRBV4-2	TRBJ2-1	NA	TGTGCCAGCAGCCAAGATCTGGGACTAGCGGGAGAAAGGTATGAGCAGTTCTTC	CASSQDLGLAGERYEQFF